The rows below give T cell receptor beta chains drawn from one sample of a study of OX40 agonist ivuxolimab in advanced cancers. The assay was immunoSEQ multiplex PCR, and TCRdb's table has in-frame clones only and misses some. The repertoire has around 94,000 clones, around 86% of them found once; the top ten carry approximately 0.29%. The sequences come from CD4+ or CD8+ T cells sorted from blood, collected in a trial of the OX40 agonist ivuxolimab. These receptors originate from an adult with an advanced solid tumor such as melanoma, head and neck, liver or kidney cancer. The CDR3 runs from the conserved cysteine through the conserved F or W. The order of the fields is clone size, D gene, V gene, J gene, CDR3 protein, CDR3 DNA. D genes are given only for firm matches. Size is stated for part of the rows, as once, few or many counts, or as a class when the clone is expanded.

abundance: .
d_gene: .
v_gene: TRBV6-4
j_gene: TRBJ1-1
CDR3aa: CASRAGSFSEAFF
CDR3nt: TGTGCCAGCAGGGCGGGTTCGTTCAGTGAAGCTTTCTTT

abundance: few
d_gene: .
v_gene: TRBV28
j_gene: TRBJ1-5
CDR3aa: CASSPGPMISIQPQHF
CDR3nt: TGTGCCAGCAGCCCGGGACCGATGATCTCGATTCAGCCCCAGCATTTT

abundance: .
d_gene: .
v_gene: TRBV6-1
j_gene: TRBJ2-3
CDR3aa: CASSVRERTDTQYF
CDR3nt: TGTGCCAGCAGCGTACGGGAACGCACAGATACGCAGTATTTT

abundance: .
d_gene: TRBD2
v_gene: TRBV6-1
j_gene: TRBJ2-4
CDR3aa: CASSDLGFGGGKNIQYF
CDR3nt: TGTGCCAGCAGTGATTTGGGCTTCGGGGGGGGTAAAAACATTCAGTACTTC

abundance: once
d_gene: TRBD2
v_gene: TRBV9
j_gene: TRBJ2-1
CDR3aa: CASSLQSGGYNEQFF
CDR3nt: TGTGCCAGCAGCCTCCAAAGCGGGGGCTACAATGAGCAGTTCTTC

abundance: .
d_gene: .
v_gene: TRBV2
j_gene: TRBJ1-4
CDR3aa: CASRRDIAEGEKLFF
CDR3nt: TGTGCCAGCAGGAGGGACATCGCTGAAGGGGAAAAACTGTTTTTT

abundance: .
d_gene: TRBD2
v_gene: TRBV2
j_gene: TRBJ2-7
CDR3aa: CASKSGTTPYEQYF
CDR3nt: TGTGCCAGCAAATCCGGGACTACGCCCTACGAGCAGTACTTC

abundance: once
d_gene: .
v_gene: TRBV6-5
j_gene: TRBJ1-2
CDR3aa: CASRRGQGNYGYTF
CDR3nt: TGTGCCAGCAGGCGGGGTCAGGGGAACTATGGCTACACCTTC

abundance: once
d_gene: TRBD1
v_gene: TRBV25-1
j_gene: TRBJ2-1
CDR3aa: CASSEYRRQGAYNEQFF
CDR3nt: TGTGCCAGCAGTGAATATCGCCGGCAGGGGGCCTACAATGAGCAGTTCTTC

abundance: .
d_gene: .
v_gene: TRBV2
j_gene: TRBJ2-7
CDR3aa: CASSELGIGPEQYF
CDR3nt: TGTGCCAGCAGTGAATTAGGAATCGGGCCGGAGCAGTACTTC

abundance: .
d_gene: .
v_gene: TRBV11-2
j_gene: TRBJ2-3
CDR3aa: CASSWGSPTDTQYF
CDR3nt: TGTGCCAGCAGTTGGGGCAGTCCCACAGATACGCAGTATTTT

abundance: .
d_gene: .
v_gene: TRBV18
j_gene: TRBJ1-3
CDR3aa: CASSGQQNGNTIYF
CDR3nt: TGTGCCAGCTCTGGACAGCAAAATGGAAACACCATATATTTT

abundance: .
d_gene: .
v_gene: TRBV5-8
j_gene: TRBJ1-5
CDR3aa: CASSSRGGLNQPQHF
CDR3nt: TGTGCCAGCAGCTCCCGAGGCGGCTTGAATCAGCCCCAGCATTTT

abundance: .
d_gene: TRBD1
v_gene: TRBV18
j_gene: TRBJ1-6
CDR3aa: CASSRDRGNSPLHF
CDR3nt: TGTGCCAGCTCACGGGACAGGGGGAATTCACCCCTCCACTTT

abundance: .
d_gene: .
v_gene: TRBV7-2
j_gene: TRBJ1-4
CDR3aa: CASSLAAGSGEKLFF
CDR3nt: TGTGCCAGCAGCTTAGCGGCAGGGTCGGGAGAAAAACTGTTTTTT

abundance: .
d_gene: .
v_gene: TRBV9
j_gene: TRBJ2-2
CDR3aa: CASSVGEDRAGIGGELFF
CDR3nt: TGTGCCAGCAGCGTAGGGGAAGACAGAGCAGGGATAGGCGGGGAGCTGTTTTTT

abundance: .
d_gene: TRBD2
v_gene: TRBV6-6
j_gene: TRBJ2-3
CDR3aa: CAIQSTSGGTDTQYF
CDR3nt: TGTGCCATCCAGTCGACTAGCGGGGGCACAGATACGCAGTATTTT

abundance: .
d_gene: .
v_gene: TRBV9
j_gene: TRBJ2-3
CDR3aa: CASSVSALRSDTQYF
CDR3nt: TGTGCCAGCAGCGTATCGGCCTTGCGGTCAGATACGCAGTATTTT

abundance: .
d_gene: TRBD1
v_gene: TRBV19
j_gene: TRBJ1-2
CDR3aa: CASSYAGDRGYGYTF
CDR3nt: TGTGCCAGTAGTTACGCGGGGGACAGGGGTTATGGCTACACCTTC

abundance: .
d_gene: .
v_gene: TRBV7-4
j_gene: TRBJ1-1
CDR3aa: CASSQDTPSTEAFF
CDR3nt: TGTGCCAGCAGCCAGGACACCCCCAGCACTGAAGCTTTCTTT

abundance: .
d_gene: .
v_gene: TRBV19
j_gene: TRBJ1-5
CDR3aa: CASTGGQAGHQPQHF
CDR3nt: TGTGCCAGTACTGGGGGGCAGGCAGGTCATCAGCCCCAGCATTTT

abundance: .
d_gene: .
v_gene: TRBV9
j_gene: TRBJ1-3
CDR3aa: CASSGGEGDSGNTIYF
CDR3nt: TGTGCCAGCAGCGGGGGTGAGGGGGACTCTGGAAACACCATATATTTT

abundance: .
d_gene: .
v_gene: TRBV25-1
j_gene: TRBJ1-2
CDR3aa: CASSETRTGYGYTF
CDR3nt: TGTGCCAGCAGTGAAACAAGAACGGGCTATGGCTACACCTTC

abundance: .
d_gene: .
v_gene: TRBV7-3
j_gene: TRBJ2-2
CDR3aa: CASSRERLNTGELFF
CDR3nt: TGTGCCAGCAGCAGGGAAAGGCTAAACACCGGGGAGCTGTTTTTT

abundance: .
d_gene: .
v_gene: TRBV2
j_gene: TRBJ1-2
CDR3aa: CASSEVSRTPGYGYTF
CDR3nt: TGTGCCAGCAGTGAAGTTTCGAGGACACCAGGGTATGGCTACACCTTC

abundance: .
d_gene: .
v_gene: TRBV5-8
j_gene: TRBJ1-4
CDR3aa: CASSLGGRTNEKLFF
CDR3nt: TGTGCCAGCAGCCTAGGGGGGAGAACTAATGAAAAACTGTTTTTT

abundance: .
d_gene: TRBD2
v_gene: TRBV7-2
j_gene: TRBJ2-5
CDR3aa: CASSRRGGPQETQYF
CDR3nt: TGTGCCAGCAGCCGGCGGGGGGGGCCACAAGAGACCCAGTACTTC

abundance: .
d_gene: .
v_gene: TRBV7-9
j_gene: TRBJ1-2
CDR3aa: CASSLEPSGYTF
CDR3nt: TGTGCCAGCAGCTTAGAGCCTAGTGGCTACACCTTC

abundance: few
d_gene: .
v_gene: TRBV5-1
j_gene: TRBJ1-6
CDR3aa: CASSLDNSYSPLHF
CDR3nt: TGCGCCAGCAGCCTCGACAACTCCTATTCACCCCTCCACTTT

abundance: .
d_gene: .
v_gene: TRBV30
j_gene: TRBJ2-1
CDR3aa: CAWILVNNEQFF
CDR3nt: TGTGCCTGGATACTAGTGAACAATGAGCAGTTCTTC

abundance: .
d_gene: .
v_gene: TRBV7-2
j_gene: TRBJ1-5
CDR3aa: CASSSNGGLTQPQHF
CDR3nt: TGTGCCAGCAGCTCAAACGGGGGTTTGACTCAGCCCCAGCATTTT

abundance: .
d_gene: .
v_gene: TRBV6-5
j_gene: TRBJ1-1
CDR3aa: CASSYAAGWTEAFF
CDR3nt: TGTGCCAGCAGTTACGCGGCAGGGTGGACTGAAGCTTTCTTT

abundance: .
d_gene: .
v_gene: TRBV10-1
j_gene: TRBJ2-2
CDR3aa: CASSESVGANTGELFF
CDR3nt: TGCGCCAGCAGTGAGTCGGTGGGGGCGAACACCGGGGAGCTGTTTTTT

abundance: .
d_gene: TRBD1
v_gene: TRBV4-1
j_gene: TRBJ2-2
CDR3aa: CASSHTGTGAGTGELFF
CDR3nt: TGCGCCAGCAGCCACACAGGGACAGGGGCGGGCACCGGGGAGCTGTTTTTT